A selection of T cell receptor beta chains follows, all from one sample in a study of molecular identifiers for immune sequencing clone quantification. TCRdb analysed the PCR reads with MiXCR anew, one entry per CDR3 protein. The sample lists 600,000 to 650,000 distinct CDR3 sequences, 15% to 20% occurring once. Specimen: naive CD8+ T cells from blood, with Jurkat cell RNA spiked in. These receptors originate from a human donor in good health. Some libraries in this study had Jurkat cell RNA spiked in. Each CDR3 is given with its conserved first and last residue.

CASSPTPGGQETQYF | TRBJ2-5 | TRBV5-1
CASGQDRTGSQPQHF | TRBJ1-5 | TRBV4-3
CASSLLDRSYNEQFF | TRBJ2-1 | TRBV5-6
CASSMGFRSNQPQHF | TRBJ1-5 | TRBV19
CASGRLSGVAYEQYF | TRBJ2-7 | TRBV6-2/TRBV6-3
CASSPRTDEQFF | TRBJ2-1 | TRBV7-6
CATSNGLAGDLETQYF | TRBJ2-5 | TRBV15
CASTPQPRHSSYNEQFF | TRBJ2-1 | TRBV6-5
CASSYSTNTEAFF | TRBJ1-1 | TRBV6-5
CSARDRLNNEQFF | TRBJ2-1 | TRBV20-1
CASSSPPEAERIVPYNEQFF | TRBJ2-1 | TRBV7-2
CASSSSAYSYNEQFF | TRBJ2-1 | TRBV9
CASKRYRGPSEQYF | TRBJ2-7 | TRBV28
CASSLLMQETQYF | TRBJ2-5 | TRBV13
CAISESSGASYEQYF | TRBJ2-7 | TRBV10-3
CAWSVSTRGEQYF | TRBJ2-7 | TRBV30
CASSSPRTANYGYTF | TRBJ1-2 | TRBV12-3/TRBV12-4
CASSEEVNRGYNEQFF | TRBJ2-1 | TRBV6-1
CASSSGTSGRGSYDEQFF | TRBJ2-1 | TRBV5-6
CSVGWDINEQFF | TRBJ2-1 | TRBV29-1
CSSSLEIRVGGETQYF | TRBJ2-5 | TRBV5-1
CASSPGSLEQYF | TRBJ2-7 | TRBV9
CASSAIPGSEAFF | TRBJ1-1 | TRBV7-9
CASSPDTGVSPYERYF | TRBJ2-7 | TRBV27
CASSPPLGGAGDTQYF | TRBJ2-3 | TRBV7-9
CSVGLADSYNEQFF | TRBJ2-1 | TRBV29-1
CASRKGFVEAFF | TRBJ1-1 | TRBV6-5
CASSQELGAPDTQYF | TRBJ2-3 | TRBV4-3
CASSFSVNEKLFF | TRBJ1-4 | TRBV5-6
CASSDLGGAPEDTQYF | TRBJ2-3 | TRBV19
CSVEVAGTDTQYF | TRBJ2-3 | TRBV29-1
CASSLAPREQFF | TRBJ2-1 | TRBV11-2
CAWSVPWTIYNEQFF | TRBJ2-1 | TRBV30